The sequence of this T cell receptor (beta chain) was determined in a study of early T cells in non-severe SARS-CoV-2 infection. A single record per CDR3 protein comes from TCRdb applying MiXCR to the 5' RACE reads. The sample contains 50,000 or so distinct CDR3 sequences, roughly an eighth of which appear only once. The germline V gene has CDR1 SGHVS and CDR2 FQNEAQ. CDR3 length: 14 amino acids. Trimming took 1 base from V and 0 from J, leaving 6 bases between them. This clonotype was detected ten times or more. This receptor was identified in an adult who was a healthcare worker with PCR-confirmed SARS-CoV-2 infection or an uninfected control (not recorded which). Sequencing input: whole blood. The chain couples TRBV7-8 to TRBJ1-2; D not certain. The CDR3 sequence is CASSLGNSNYGYTF. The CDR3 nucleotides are TGTGCCAGCAGCTTAGGGAATTCTAACTATGGCTACACCTTC.